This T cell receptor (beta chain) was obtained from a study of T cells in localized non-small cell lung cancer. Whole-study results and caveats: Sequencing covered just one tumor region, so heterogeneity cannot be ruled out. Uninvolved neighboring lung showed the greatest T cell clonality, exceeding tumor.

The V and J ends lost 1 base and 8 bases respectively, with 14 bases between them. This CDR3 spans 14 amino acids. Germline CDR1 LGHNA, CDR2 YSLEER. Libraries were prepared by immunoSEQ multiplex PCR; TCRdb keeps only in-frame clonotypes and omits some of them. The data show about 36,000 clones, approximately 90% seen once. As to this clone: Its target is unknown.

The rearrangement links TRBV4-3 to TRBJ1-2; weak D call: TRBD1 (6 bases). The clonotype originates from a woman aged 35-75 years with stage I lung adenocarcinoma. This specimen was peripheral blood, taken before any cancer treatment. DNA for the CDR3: TGCGCCAGCAGCCAAGTTCTCGGGGGCCGCGGCTACACCTTC. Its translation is CASSQVLGGRGYTF.